This TCR beta chain was profiled in a study of blood T cells in healthy people across ages. Study results and caveats: Comparison with aged donors showed that long-lived donors had more naive CD4+ cells and higher diversity.

This clonotype appeared a few times. What it binds is unknown. Germline V gives CDR1 SNHLY, CDR2 FYNNEI. Trimming removed 7 bases at V and 9 bases at J, with 13 bases between. This CDR3 is built from 12 residues. At least 5.5 micrograms of total RNA were extracted per sample. A J-beta primer mix and a sample-barcoded 5' primer were used in a second PCR of about 6 to 12 cycles. Every molecule of cDNA carried a tag from a template-switch adaptor with 12 random nucleotides. TCRdb re-derived calls from the 5' RACE reads in MiXCR, one entry per CDR3 protein. The data contain 850,000 to 950,000 distinct CDR3 sequences, roughly 26% of them singletons.

This clonotype originated in a woman of 80 years or more in good health. The chain is built from TRBV2 and TRBJ1-5; weak D call: TRBD1 (6 bases). Sample: blood. CDR3 nucleotide sequence: TGTGCCAGCACCTTAGAAGGGGGGCCCCAGCATTTT. Protein product: CASTLEGGPQHF.